This T cell receptor (beta chain) emerged from a study of radiation and T cells in renal cell carcinoma. Study-wide points: Top tumor clonotypes rose in blood 2 weeks post-radiation, then contracted. Without pretreatment biopsies, baseline tumor clonotype presence was undetermined.

Data came from immunoSEQ multiplex PCR; TCRdb stores just in-frame clones and leaves some out. Found here are some 100,000 clones, 82% of them singletons; the top ten hold around 6.7%. Time point indicated: baseline pretreatment blood. The treatment is: 15 Gy SBRT to primary tumor, nephrectomy 4 weeks later. After SBRT, blood was collected at 2 and 4 weeks, plus baseline. Clear cell pathology was present in this patient's renal cell carcinoma. Worth noting for this clone: The antigen is undetermined.

The CDR3 spans 16 residues. V was pared by 0 bases and J by 7 bases, with 19 bases between. CDR1 and CDR2 (germline): MGHRA, YSYEKL. The source of this sequence is a man aged 60 to 69 with renal cell carcinoma. The material sequenced was blood, taken from a patient whose treatment included radiotherapy and nephrectomy. V gene TRBV4-1 combines with J gene TRBJ2-7; the D is unclear. Here the CDR3 reads CASSQDPGNIPREQYF. In DNA form, the CDR3 reads TGCGCCAGCAGCCAAGATCCCGGTAATATACCTCGGGAGCAGTACTTC.